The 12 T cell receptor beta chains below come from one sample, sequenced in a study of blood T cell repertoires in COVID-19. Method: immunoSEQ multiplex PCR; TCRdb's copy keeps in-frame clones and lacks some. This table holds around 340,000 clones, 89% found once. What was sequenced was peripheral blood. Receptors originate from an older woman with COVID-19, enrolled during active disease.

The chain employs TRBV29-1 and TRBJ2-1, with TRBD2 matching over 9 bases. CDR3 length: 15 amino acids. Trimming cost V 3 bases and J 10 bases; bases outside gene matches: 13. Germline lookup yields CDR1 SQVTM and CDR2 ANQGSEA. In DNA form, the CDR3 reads TGCAGCGTTGAGCTTCCTAGCGGGGCGCTCAGGGAGCAGTTCTTC. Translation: CSVELPSGALREQFF.

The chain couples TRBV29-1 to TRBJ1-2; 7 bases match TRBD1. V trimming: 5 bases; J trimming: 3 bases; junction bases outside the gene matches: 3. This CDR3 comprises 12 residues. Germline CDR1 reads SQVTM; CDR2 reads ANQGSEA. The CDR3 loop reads CSVRDSDYGYTF. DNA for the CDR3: TGCAGCGTTAGGGACAGTGACTATGGCTACACCTTC. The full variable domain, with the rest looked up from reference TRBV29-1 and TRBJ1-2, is SAVISQKPSRDICQRGTSLTIQCQVDSQVTMMFWYRQQPGQSLTLIATANQGSEATYESGFVIDKFPISRPNLTFSTLTVSNMSPEDSSIYLCSVRDSDYGYTFGSGTRLTVV.

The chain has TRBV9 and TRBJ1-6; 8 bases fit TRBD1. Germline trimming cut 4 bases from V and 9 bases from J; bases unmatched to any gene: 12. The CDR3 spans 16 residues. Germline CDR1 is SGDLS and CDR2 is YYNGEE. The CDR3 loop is CASSPSIGTGPSPLHF. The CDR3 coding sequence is TGTGCCAGCAGCCCCAGTATCGGGACAGGTCCTTCACCCCTCCACTTT.

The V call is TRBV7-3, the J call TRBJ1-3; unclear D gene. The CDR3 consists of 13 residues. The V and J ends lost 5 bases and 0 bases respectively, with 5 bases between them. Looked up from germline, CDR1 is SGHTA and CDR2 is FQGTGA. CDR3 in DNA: TGTGCCAGCAGCCAAAACTCTGGAAACACCATATATTTT. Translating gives CASSQNSGNTIYF.

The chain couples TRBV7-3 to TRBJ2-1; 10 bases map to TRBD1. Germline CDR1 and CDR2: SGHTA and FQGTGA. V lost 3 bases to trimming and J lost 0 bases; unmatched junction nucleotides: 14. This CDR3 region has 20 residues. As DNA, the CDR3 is TGTGCCAGCAGCTTCGAAGAGGGGGACAGGGGTGGCAGCTCCTACAATGAGCAGTTCTTC. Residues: CASSFEEGDRGGSSYNEQFF. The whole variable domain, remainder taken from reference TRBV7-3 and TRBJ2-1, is GAGVSQTPSNKVTEKGKYVELRCDPISGHTALYWYRQSLGQGPEFLIYFQGTGAADDSGLPNDRFFAVRPEGSVSTLKIQRTERGDSAVYLCASSFEEGDRGGSSYNEQFFGPGTRLTVL.

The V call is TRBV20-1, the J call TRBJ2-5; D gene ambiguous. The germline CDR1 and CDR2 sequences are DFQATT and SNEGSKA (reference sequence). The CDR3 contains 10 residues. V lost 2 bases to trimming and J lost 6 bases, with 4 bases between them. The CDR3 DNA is TGCAGTGCTAGACTTCAGACCCAGTACTTC. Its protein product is CSARLQTQYF.

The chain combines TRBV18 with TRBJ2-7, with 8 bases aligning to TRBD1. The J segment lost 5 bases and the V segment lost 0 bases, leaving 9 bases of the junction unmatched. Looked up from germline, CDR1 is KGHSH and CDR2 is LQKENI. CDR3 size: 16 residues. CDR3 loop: CASSPPGQGASNEQYF. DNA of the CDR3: TGTGCCAGCTCACCACCTGGGCAGGGGGCGAGCAACGAGCAGTACTTC.

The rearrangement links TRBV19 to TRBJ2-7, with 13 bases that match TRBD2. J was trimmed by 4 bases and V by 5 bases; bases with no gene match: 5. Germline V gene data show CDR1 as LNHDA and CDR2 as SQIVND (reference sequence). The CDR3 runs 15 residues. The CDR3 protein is CASSSTSGGAYEQYF. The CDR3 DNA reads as TGTGCCAGTAGTTCTACTAGCGGGGGGGCTTACGAGCAGTACTTC. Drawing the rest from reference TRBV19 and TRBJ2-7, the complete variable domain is DGGITQSPKYLFRKEGQNVTLSCEQNLNHDAMYWYRQDPGQGLRLIYYSQIVNDFQKGDIAEGYSVSREKKESFPLTVTSAQKNPTAFYLCASSSTSGGAYEQYFGPGTRLTVT.

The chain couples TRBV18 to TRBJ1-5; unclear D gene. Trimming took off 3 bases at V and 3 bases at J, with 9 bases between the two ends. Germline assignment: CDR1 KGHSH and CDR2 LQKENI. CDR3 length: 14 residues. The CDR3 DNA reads TGTGCCAGCTCACCTGGTGGGCTCAATCAGCCCCAGCATTTT. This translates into CASSPGGLNQPQHF. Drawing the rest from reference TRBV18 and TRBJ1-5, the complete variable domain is NAGVMQNPRHLVRRRGQEARLRCSPMKGHSHVYWYRQLPEEGLKFMVYLQKENIIDESGMPKERFSAEFPKEGPSILRIQQVVRGDSAAYFCASSPGGLNQPQHFGDGTRLSIL.

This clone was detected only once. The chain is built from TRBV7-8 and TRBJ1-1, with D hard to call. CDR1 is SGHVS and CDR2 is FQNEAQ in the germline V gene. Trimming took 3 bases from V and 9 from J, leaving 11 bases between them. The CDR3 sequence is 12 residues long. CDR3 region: CASSFGDYQAFF. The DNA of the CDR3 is TGTGCCAGCAGCTTCGGGGATTATCAAGCTTTCTTT.

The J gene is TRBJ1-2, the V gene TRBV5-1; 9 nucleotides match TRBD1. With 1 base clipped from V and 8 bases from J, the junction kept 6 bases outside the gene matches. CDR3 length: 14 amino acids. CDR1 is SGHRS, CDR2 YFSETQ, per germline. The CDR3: CASSLTGQGDGYTF. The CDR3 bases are TGCGCCAGCAGCTTGACGGGACAGGGAGACGGCTACACCTTC.

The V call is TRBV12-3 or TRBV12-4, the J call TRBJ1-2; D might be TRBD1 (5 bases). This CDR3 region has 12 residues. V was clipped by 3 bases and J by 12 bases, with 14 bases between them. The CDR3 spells CASSFGGGRDTF. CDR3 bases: TGTGCCAGCAGTTTCGGGGGGGGTAGGGACACCTTC.